One and the same sample provided the 16 T cell receptor beta chains below, sequenced in a study of T cells in Graves' hyperthyroidism and ophthalmopathy. TCR beta CDR3 sequences were amplified from RNA transcripts. First-round RT-PCR targeting the TCR CDR3 was performed with the HTBI primer set. TCRdb ran MiXCR on the multiplex PCR reads and lists one entry per CDR3 protein. The sample records 650,000 to 700,000 distinct CDR3 sequences, roughly 17% being singletons. What was sequenced was blood. These receptors were taken from a man aged 50-60 years with Graves' hyperthyroidism.

In its sample, this clonotype was seen many times. The chain is built from TRBV2 and TRBJ2-3; weak D call: TRBD1 (6 bases). Trimming removed 5 bases from V and 5 bases from J, with 11 bases in between. Germline loops: CDR1 SNHLY, CDR2 FYNNEI. This CDR3 has 13 amino acids. The CDR3 loop is CASSYPGQDTQYF. The CDR3 DNA sequence: TGTGCCAGCAGTTACCCGGGACAAGATACGCAGTATTTT.

This clonotype was counted a few times. The chain is built from TRBV18 and TRBJ2-1, with no clear D. Germline assignment: CDR1 KGHSH and CDR2 LQKENI. The V end lost 2 bases, the J end lost 4 bases, and 9 bases lay between the germline ends. This CDR3 has 14 amino acids. The chain's CDR3 is CASSPLGRYNEQFF. For the CDR3, the DNA is TGTGCCAGCTCACCATTGGGCCGATACAATGAGCAGTTCTTC.

This clonotype appeared a few times. The chain joins TRBV20-1 to TRBJ2-5, with a possible D match to TRBD2 (6 bases). This CDR3 comprises 15 residues. Germline-derived CDR1 and CDR2 are DFQATT and SNEGSKA (reference sequence). The V gene lost 3 bases and the J gene lost 1 base, with 15 bases spanning the gap. The CDR3 bases are TGCAGTGCTAGTATGGGACTGCGGCTCCAAGAGACCCAGTACTTC. Amino acids: CSASMGLRLQETQYF.

This clonotype was counted at least ten times. V and J are TRBV27 and TRBJ2-1, with TRBD2 as a possible D gene (6 bases). CDR3 length: 12 residues. Trimming pared 4 bases from V and 8 bases from J, leaving 9 bases between. Looked up from germline, CDR1 is MNHEY and CDR2 is SMNVEV (reference sequence). The CDR3 nucleotides read TGTGCCAGCAGTTGGAGGAGGGATGAGCAGTTCTTC. Translated: CASSWRRDEQFF.

This clonotype was picked up many times. The CDR3 nucleotides read TGTGCCACCAGTGATTGGACAGTGAACATGAACACTGAAGCTTTCTTT. Encoded protein: CATSDWTVNMNTEAFF. The V and J genes are TRBV24-1 and TRBJ1-1, with D tentatively TRBD1 (6 bases). The CDR3 is 16 residues long. Germline V lookup: CDR1 KGHDR, CDR2 SFDVKD. Trimming pared 2 bases from V and 0 bases from J, leaving 12 bases between.

This clonotype was seen many times. This chain joins TRBV5-5 and TRBJ1-4; TRBD1 aligns across 9 bases. V was clipped by 2 bases and J by 7 bases; unmatched bases: 6. The CDR3 extends over 15 amino acids. The germline V gene has CDR1 SGHKS and CDR2 YYEKEE (reference sequence). In DNA form, the CDR3 reads TGTGCCAGCAGCTTTCGGACAGGGGCGGCTGAAAAACTGTTTTTT. Amino acids: CASSFRTGAAEKLFF.

This clonotype was recorded at least ten times. The chain links TRBV28 to TRBJ2-3; TRBD2 matches at 12 bases. This CDR3 comprises 16 residues. CDR1 and CDR2 from the germline V gene are MDHEN and SYDVKM. V was pared by 2 bases and J by 4 bases, with 4 bases of the junction left unmatched. The CDR3: CASSLLAGGPADTQYF. The CDR3 DNA reads TGTGCCAGCAGTTTACTAGCGGGAGGGCCTGCAGATACGCAGTATTTT.

With respect to this clonotype: This sequence may be a read error, since a much larger clone differs from it by one base. The gene calls are TRBV14 and TRBJ2-1; D ambiguous. The CDR3 totals 15 residues. Germline CDR1 reads SGHDN; CDR2 reads FVKESK. V lost 1 base to trimming and J lost 8 bases, with 15 bases between them. The CDR3 region has the DNA TGTGCCAGCAGCCAAGGAGGACGGATCCGGGATGAGCAGTTCTTC. Translation: CASSQGGRIRDEQFF.

The chain has TRBV4-1 and TRBJ2-3, with D possibly TRBD2 on 6 matching bases. Germline-derived CDR1 and CDR2 are MGHRA and YSYEKL. CDR3 length: 16 amino acids. V dropped 2 bases and J dropped 4 bases, with 16 bases sitting between them. CDR3 amino acids: CASSQLLGLAADTQYF. The CDR3 coding sequence is TGCGCCAGCAGCCAACTTCTGGGATTAGCGGCAGATACGCAGTATTTT.

The CDR3 coding sequence is TGTGCCACCAGCTGGGTAGCGGGAGGGACCGGGGAGCTGTTTTTT. Residues: CATSWVAGGTGELFF. The chain carries TRBV15 and TRBJ2-2; 11 bases are shared with TRBD2. Germline trimming cut 5 bases from V and 5 bases from J; bases unmatched to any gene: 4. The CDR3 is 15 residues long. Germline CDR1 is LNHNV and CDR2 is YYDKDF (reference sequence).

This clonotype was observed at least ten times. V usage is TRBV5-1 and J usage is TRBJ2-1; no reliable D call. This CDR3 has 15 residues. CDR1 and CDR2 from the germline V gene are SGHRS and YFSETQ. V lost 0 bases, J lost 5 bases, and 12 bases lay in between. DNA of the CDR3: TGCGCCAGCAGCTTGGAGGCCGGATCCGACAATGAGCAGTTCTTC. It encodes CASSLEAGSDNEQFF.

This clonotype was counted a few times. V gene TRBV20-1 combines with J gene TRBJ1-4, with D possibly matching TRBD1 (5 bases). The CDR3 spans 12 residues. V gave up 7 bases and J gave up 8 bases, with 14 bases separating them. CDR1 and CDR2 from the germline V gene are DFQATT and SNEGSKA (reference sequence). DNA of the CDR3: TGCAGTGTTCAGGGCCGGGGGGAAAAACTGTTTTTT. Residues: CSVQGRGEKLFF.

Only a few counts were recorded for this clonotype. The chain has TRBV6-5 and TRBJ1-2; a weak D match, TRBD1 (5 bases). Germline CDR1 is MNHEY and CDR2 is SVGAGI. The length of the CDR3 is 14 residues. The ends were cut back, 1 base at V and 4 bases at J, with 10 bases in the middle. The CDR3 region is CASSYLGLSYGYTF. CDR3 DNA: TGTGCCAGCAGTTACTTGGGGCTGAGCTATGGCTACACCTTC.

This clonotype was seen ten or more times. The V gene is TRBV27, the J gene TRBJ2-1; D may match TRBD1 or TRBD2 (5 bases each). CDR1 is MNHEY and CDR2 is SMNVEV in the germline V gene (reference sequence). This CDR3 region has 14 residues. The V end was cut by 8 bases, the J end by 7 bases, with 18 bases between. CDR3: CASHRDPQTNEQFF. The CDR3 DNA follows: TGTGCCAGCCACCGGGACCCTCAAACTAATGAGCAGTTCTTC.

This clonotype has a count of ten or more. This rearrangement joins TRBV28 to TRBJ2-1; 8 nucleotides match TRBD2. This CDR3 comprises 16 residues. Germline V gives CDR1 MDHEN, CDR2 SYDVKM. V lost 3 bases, J lost 7 bases, and 11 bases stayed unmatched. The CDR3 is CASSFLSGRGANEQFF. DNA for the CDR3: TGTGCCAGCAGTTTCCTCAGCGGGAGAGGGGCGAATGAGCAGTTCTTC.

This clonotype has ten or more counts. The rearrangement joins TRBV18 to TRBJ2-5, with D perhaps TRBD1 (6 bases). The ends were cut back, 2 bases at V and 2 bases at J, with 12 bases in the middle. The CDR3 totals 15 residues. The germline gives CDR1 KGHSH, CDR2 LQKENI. The DNA for the CDR3 is TGTGCCAGCTCACCATGGACAGAACTTCAAGAGACCCAGTACTTC. This gives the protein CASSPWTELQETQYF.